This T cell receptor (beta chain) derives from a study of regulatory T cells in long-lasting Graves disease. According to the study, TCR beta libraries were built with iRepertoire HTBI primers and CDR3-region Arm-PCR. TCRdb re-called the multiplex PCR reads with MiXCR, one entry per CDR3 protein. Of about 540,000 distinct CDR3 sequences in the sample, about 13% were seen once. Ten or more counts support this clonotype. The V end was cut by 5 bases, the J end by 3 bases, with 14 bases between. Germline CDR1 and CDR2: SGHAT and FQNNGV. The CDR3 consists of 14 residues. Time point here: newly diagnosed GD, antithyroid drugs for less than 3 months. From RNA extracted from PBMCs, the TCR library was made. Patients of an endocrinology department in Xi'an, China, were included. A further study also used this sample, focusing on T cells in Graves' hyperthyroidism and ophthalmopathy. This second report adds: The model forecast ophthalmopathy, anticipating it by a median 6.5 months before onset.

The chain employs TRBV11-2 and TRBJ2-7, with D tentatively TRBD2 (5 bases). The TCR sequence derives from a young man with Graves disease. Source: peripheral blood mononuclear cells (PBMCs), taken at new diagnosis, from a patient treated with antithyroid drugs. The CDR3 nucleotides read TGTGCCAGCAGCGTAACCGGGAAGCACTACGAGCAGTACTTC. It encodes CASSVTGKHYEQYF.